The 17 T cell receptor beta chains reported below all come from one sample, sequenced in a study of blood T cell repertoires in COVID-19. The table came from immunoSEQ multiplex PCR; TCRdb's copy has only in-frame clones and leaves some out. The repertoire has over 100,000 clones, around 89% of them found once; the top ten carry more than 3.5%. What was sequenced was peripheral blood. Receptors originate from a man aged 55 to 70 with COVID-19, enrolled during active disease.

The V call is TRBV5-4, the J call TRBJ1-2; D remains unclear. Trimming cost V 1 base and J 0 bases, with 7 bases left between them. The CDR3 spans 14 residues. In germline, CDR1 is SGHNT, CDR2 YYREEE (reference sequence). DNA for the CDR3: TGTGCCAGCAGCTTGCCCGGAGCTAACTATGGCTACACCTTC. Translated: CASSLPGANYGYTF.

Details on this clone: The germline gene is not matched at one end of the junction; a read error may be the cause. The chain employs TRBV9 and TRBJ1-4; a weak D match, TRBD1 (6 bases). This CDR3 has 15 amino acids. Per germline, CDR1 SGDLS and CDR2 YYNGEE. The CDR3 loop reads CASSPTGTTNEKLFF. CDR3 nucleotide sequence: TGTGCCAGCAGCCCCACCGGGACAACCAATGAAAAACTGTTTTTT.

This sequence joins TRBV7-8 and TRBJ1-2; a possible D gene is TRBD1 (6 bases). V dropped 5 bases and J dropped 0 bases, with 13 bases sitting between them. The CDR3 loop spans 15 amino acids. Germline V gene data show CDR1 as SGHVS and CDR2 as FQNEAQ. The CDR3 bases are TGTGCCAGCAGCCCGCAGGGGAAAGCTAACTATGGCTACACCTTC. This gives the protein CASSPQGKANYGYTF.

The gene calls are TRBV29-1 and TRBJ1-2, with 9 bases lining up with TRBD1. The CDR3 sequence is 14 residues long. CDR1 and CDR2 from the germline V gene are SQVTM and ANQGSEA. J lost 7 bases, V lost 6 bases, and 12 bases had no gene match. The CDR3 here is CSVGGGQGSGGYTF. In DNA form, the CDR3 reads TGCAGCGTGGGTGGGGGACAGGGATCGGGTGGCTACACCTTC.

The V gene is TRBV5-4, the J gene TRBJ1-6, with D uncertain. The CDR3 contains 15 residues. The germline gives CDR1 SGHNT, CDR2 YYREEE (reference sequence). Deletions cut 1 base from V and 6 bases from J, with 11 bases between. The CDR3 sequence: CASSLYAVGNSPLHF. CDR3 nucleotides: TGTGCCAGCAGCTTGTATGCGGTCGGTAATTCACCCCTCCACTTT. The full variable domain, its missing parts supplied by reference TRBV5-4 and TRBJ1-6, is ETGVTQSPTHLIKTRGQQVTLRCSSQSGHNTVSWYQQALGQGPQFIFQYYREEENGRGNFPPRFSGLQFPNYSSELNVNALELDDSALYLCASSLYAVGNSPLHFGNGTRLTVT.

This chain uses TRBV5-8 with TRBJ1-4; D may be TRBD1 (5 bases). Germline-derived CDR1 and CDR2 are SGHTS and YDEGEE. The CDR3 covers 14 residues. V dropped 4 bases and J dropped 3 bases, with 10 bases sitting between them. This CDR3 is CASSRGTSNEKLFF. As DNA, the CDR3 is TGTGCCAGCAGCAGGGGAACTTCTAATGAAAAACTGTTTTTT.

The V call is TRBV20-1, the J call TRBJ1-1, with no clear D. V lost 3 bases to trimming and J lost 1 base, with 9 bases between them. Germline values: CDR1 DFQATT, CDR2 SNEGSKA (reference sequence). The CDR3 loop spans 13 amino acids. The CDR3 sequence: CSASSSRNTEAFF. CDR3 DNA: TGCAGTGCTAGTTCTTCCAGGAACACTGAAGCTTTCTTT.

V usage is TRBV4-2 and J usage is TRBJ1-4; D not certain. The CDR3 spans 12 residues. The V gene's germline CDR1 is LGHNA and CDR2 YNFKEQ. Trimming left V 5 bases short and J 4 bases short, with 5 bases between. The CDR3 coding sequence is TGTGCCAGCAGCAAGCTTAATGAAAAACTGTTTTTT. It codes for CASSKLNEKLFF.

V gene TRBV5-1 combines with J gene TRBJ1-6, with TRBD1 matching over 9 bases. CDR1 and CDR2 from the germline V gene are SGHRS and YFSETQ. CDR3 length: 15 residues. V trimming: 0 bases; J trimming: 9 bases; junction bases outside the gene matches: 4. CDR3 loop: CASSLEDRGRSPLHF. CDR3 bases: TGCGCCAGCAGCTTGGAGGACAGGGGACGTTCACCCCTCCACTTT.

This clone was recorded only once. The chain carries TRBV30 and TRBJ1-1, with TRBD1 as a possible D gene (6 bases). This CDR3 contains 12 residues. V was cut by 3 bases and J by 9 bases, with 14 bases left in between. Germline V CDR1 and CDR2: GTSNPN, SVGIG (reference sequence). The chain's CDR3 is CAWRGAGVQAFF. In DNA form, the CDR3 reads TGTGCCTGGAGGGGGGCAGGGGTACAAGCTTTCTTT.

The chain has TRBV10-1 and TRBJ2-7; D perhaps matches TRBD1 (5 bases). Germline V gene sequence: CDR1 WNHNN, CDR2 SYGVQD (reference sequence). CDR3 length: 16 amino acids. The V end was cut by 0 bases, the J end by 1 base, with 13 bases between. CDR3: CASSESSKGISYEQYF. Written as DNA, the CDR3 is TGCGCCAGCAGTGAGTCATCGAAGGGGATATCCTACGAGCAGTACTTC.

CDR3 sequence (DNA): TGTGCCAGCAGCTTGACATCTCTCTCTGGAAACACCATATATTTT. Translating gives CASSLTSLSGNTIYF. The rearrangement joins TRBV7-2 to TRBJ1-3; no clear D. Germline V lookup: CDR1 SGHTA, CDR2 FQGNSA. Trimming removed 3 bases from V and 0 bases from J, with 9 bases in between. The CDR3 extends over 15 amino acids.

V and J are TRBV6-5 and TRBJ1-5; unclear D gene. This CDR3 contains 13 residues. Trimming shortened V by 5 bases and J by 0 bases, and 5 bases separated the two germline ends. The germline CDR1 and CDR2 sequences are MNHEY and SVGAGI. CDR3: CASSQASNQPQHF. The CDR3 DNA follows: TGTGCCAGCAGTCAGGCTAGCAATCAGCCCCAGCATTTT.

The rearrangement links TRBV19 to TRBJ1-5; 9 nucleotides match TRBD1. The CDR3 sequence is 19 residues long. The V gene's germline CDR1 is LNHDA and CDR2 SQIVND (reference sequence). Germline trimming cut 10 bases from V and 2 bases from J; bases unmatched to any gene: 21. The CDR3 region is CANDEGDRDLPGRNQPQHF. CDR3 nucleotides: TGTGCCAACGATGAAGGGGACAGGGACTTACCTGGGCGCAATCAGCCCCAGCATTTT. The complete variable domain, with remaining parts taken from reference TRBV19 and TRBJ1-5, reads DGGITQSPKYLFRKEGQNVTLSCEQNLNHDAMYWYRQDPGQGLRLIYYSQIVNDFQKGDIAEGYSVSREKKESFPLTVTSAQKNPTAFYLCANDEGDRDLPGRNQPQHFGDGTRLSIL.

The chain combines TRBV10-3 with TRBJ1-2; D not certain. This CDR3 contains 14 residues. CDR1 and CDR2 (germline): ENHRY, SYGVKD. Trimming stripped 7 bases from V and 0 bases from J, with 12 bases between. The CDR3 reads CAITQRLANYGYTF. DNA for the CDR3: TGTGCCATCACCCAACGACTAGCTAACTATGGCTACACCTTC.

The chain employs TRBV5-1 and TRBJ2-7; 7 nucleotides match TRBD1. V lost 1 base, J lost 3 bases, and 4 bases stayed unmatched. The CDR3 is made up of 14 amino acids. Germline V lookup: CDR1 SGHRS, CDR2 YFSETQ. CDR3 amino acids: CASSLRGGGYEQYF. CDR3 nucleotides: TGCGCCAGCAGCTTGCGAGGGGGCGGCTACGAGCAGTACTTC. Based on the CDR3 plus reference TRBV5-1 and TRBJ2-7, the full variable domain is KAGVTQTPRYLIKTRGQQVTLSCSPISGHRSVSWYQQTPGQGLQFLFEYFSETQRNKGNFPGRFSGRQFSNSRSEMNVSTLELGDSALYLCASSLRGGGYEQYFGPGTRLTVT.

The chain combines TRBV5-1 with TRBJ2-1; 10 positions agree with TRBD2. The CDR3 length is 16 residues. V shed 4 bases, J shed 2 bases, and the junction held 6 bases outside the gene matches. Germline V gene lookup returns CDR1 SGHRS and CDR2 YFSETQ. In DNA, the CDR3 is TGCGCCAGCAGCCCTACTAGCGGGGCTACCTACAATGAGCAGTTCTTC. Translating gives CASSPTSGATYNEQFF.